This entry describes one TCR beta chain. The antigen remains undetermined. These data belong to a study of T-cell memory formation after mild COVID-19. Study summary: TCR clusters were mostly confined to one donor each.

Notes on the study in general: Pre-infection memory contained some responding clones, which suggested that cross-reactive memory had joined. Clones that contracted clustered mainly in CM and EM if CD4+ and in EMRA if CD8+.

TCRdb analysed the 5' RACE reads with MiXCR anew, one entry per CDR3 protein. The table lists under 250,000 distinct CDR3 sequences, roughly a tenth of them singletons. The sequenced sample was PBMCs or a T cell subset sorted from them (not recorded which). The clonotype originates from a man younger than 35 who had mild COVID-19 (a few samples of this study predate the infection). Cell type and time point are not known.

CDR3 DNA: TGTGCCTGGAGTTACAACACCGGGGAGCTGTTTTTT. Encoded protein: CAWSYNTGELFF. The chain joins TRBV30 to TRBJ2-2; no clear D gene. V lost 2 bases, J lost 2 bases, and 3 bases lay in between. This CDR3 has 12 amino acids. Germline assignment: CDR1 GTSNPN and CDR2 SVGIG (reference sequence).